This paragraph covers one T cell receptor beta chain sequence. Its antigen is still unknown. An end of the junction does not agree with germline; a read error may underlie this. TCRdb used MiXCR to reprocess the RT-PCR reads, holding one entry per CDR3 protein. The data show hundreds of thousands of distinct CDR3 sequences, roughly 14% seen once. This CDR3 contains 15 residues. CDR1 is LGHNA and CDR2 is YSLEER in the germline V gene. The sample originates from a study of response to subunit inactivated influenza vaccine. Points from the study as a whole: Each seasonal influenza vaccination, the authors suggested, recruits few new T cells.

Sequencing used PBMCs from blood, obtained 11 to 12 days after vaccination. V usage is TRBV4-3 and J usage is TRBJ1-5; D remains ambiguous. The sequence was collected from a man aged 50 to 60 who received an inactivated influenza vaccine. Here the CDR3 reads CASSPFQGSSQPQHF. The CDR3, as DNA: TGCGCCAGCAGCCCCTTCCAAGGTAGCAGTCAGCCCCAGCATTTT.